This T cell receptor (beta chain) is from a study of T cells in Graves' hyperthyroidism and ophthalmopathy. The junction had 6 bases not matched to a gene; V was cut back by 3 bases and J by 7 bases. Germline V gene lookup returns CDR1 SGDLS and CDR2 YYNGEE. The CDR3 totals 14 residues. RNA transcripts served as the template for amplifying TCR beta CDR3 regions. The study used the HTBI primer set for a first-round RT-PCR of the TCR CDR3. MiXCR was run by TCRdb on the multiplex PCR reads, yielding one entry per CDR3 protein. In the table there are 300,000 to 450,000 distinct CDR3 sequences, more than 11% of which are singletons. The sample holds many counts of this clonotype.

Sequenced: blood. The receptor's source is a woman between 55 and 75 years old with Graves' hyperthyroidism. The chain combines TRBV9 with TRBJ1-4, with 7 positions matching TRBD1. The CDR3 sequence is CASSEGQWFEKLFF. Written as DNA, the CDR3 is TGTGCCAGCAGCGAGGGACAGTGGTTTGAAAAACTGTTTTTT.